The clone carrying this T cell receptor (beta chain) has only a few counts. The target antigen is unknown. TCRdb re-called the 5' RACE reads through MiXCR, storing one row per CDR3 protein. Of roughly 610,000 distinct CDR3 sequences detected, approximately 15% appear once; the ten largest clones hold about 7.5%. Trimming removed 0 bases from V and 3 bases from J, with 12 bases in between. The V gene's germline CDR1 is MNHEY and CDR2 SVGAGI. The CDR3 totals 15 residues. This record belongs to a study of T-cell memory formation after mild COVID-19. Whole-study results and caveats: Some clones that responded were present in memory (sampled pre-infection), which suggests cross-reactive memory joined. A second wave of clones peaked on day 37, and their SARS-CoV-2 specificity went unconfirmed. Contracting CD4+ clones lay largely in CM and EM, with CD8+ ones residing in EMRA.

The sample comprised PBMCs or a T cell subset sorted from them (not recorded which). This rearrangement joins TRBV6-5 to TRBJ2-7; D might be TRBD1 (5 bases). The TCR was taken from an adult woman who had mild COVID-19 (a few samples of this study predate the infection). Cell type and time point are not known. The chain's CDR3 is CASSYSNRKGYEQYF. CDR3 DNA sequence: TGTGCCAGCAGTTACTCCAACAGGAAAGGCTACGAGCAGTACTTC.